Below, 26 T cell receptor beta chains from the same sample are listed, as sequenced in a study of blood T cell repertoires in COVID-19. Some clones are missing from TCRdb's copy, which holds only in-frame ones; the method was immunoSEQ multiplex PCR. Seen here are about 370,000 clones, more than 70% observed once, and the top ten hold 2.5% to 3.5%. Sequenced input: peripheral blood. Every receptor here comes from a woman between 25 and 40 years old with COVID-19, enrolled during active disease.

V gene TRBV11-2 combines with J gene TRBJ1-5, with TRBD1 matching 7 bases. The CDR3 loop spans 15 amino acids. CDR1 is SGHAT, CDR2 FQNNGV, per germline. V lost 5 bases, J lost 2 bases, and 6 bases stayed unmatched. The CDR3 is CASSRNTGGNQPQHF. The CDR3 coding sequence is TGTGCCAGCAGCCGCAACACAGGGGGCAATCAGCCCCAGCATTTT.

The rearrangement joins TRBV24-1 to TRBJ2-7, with D tentatively TRBD1 (6 bases). Germline loops: CDR1 KGHDR, CDR2 SFDVKD. V was cut by 9 bases and J by 5 bases, with 10 bases left in between. The CDR3 contains 11 residues. Written as DNA, the CDR3 is TGTGCCACCTCACAGGGCCACGAGCAGTACTTC. The encoded protein is CATSQGHEQYF.

The chain combines TRBV28 with TRBJ1-5; D is perhaps TRBD1 (6 bases). Germline CDR1 reads MDHEN; CDR2 reads SYDVKM. The CDR3 is 16 amino acids. With 5 bases removed from V and 2 bases from J, the gap between germline ends came to 16 bases. Here the CDR3 DNA reads TGTGCCAGCAGTCTCACCACAGGGTCCGGCAATCAGCCCCAGCATTTT. Translation: CASSLTTGSGNQPQHF. The full variable domain, its missing parts supplied by reference TRBV28 and TRBJ1-5, is DVKVTQSSRYLVKRTGEKVFLECVQDMDHENMFWYRQDPGLGLRLIYFSYDVKMKEKGDIPEGYSVSREKKERFSLILESASTNQTSMYLCASSLTTGSGNQPQHFGDGTRLSIL.

The CDR3 spells CASSVRDRNTEAFF. The CDR3 nucleotides are TGTGCCAGCAGCGTCCGGGACAGGAACACTGAAGCTTTCTTT. V and J are TRBV5-4 and TRBJ1-1, with TRBD1 matching over 7 bases. The V and J ends lost 4 bases and 1 base, in that order; junction bases with no gene match: 4. The CDR3 extends over 14 amino acids. Germline V CDR1 and CDR2: SGHNT, YYREEE (reference sequence).

The rearrangement joins TRBV5-4 to TRBJ1-1; 7 bases match TRBD1. The CDR3 contains 15 residues. With V trimmed by 1 base and J by 1 base, 4 bases remained unmatched. CDR1 and CDR2 from the germline V gene are SGHNT and YYREEE (reference sequence). For the CDR3, the DNA is TGTGCCAGCAGCTTGAGGGGACAGCCGAACACTGAAGCTTTCTTT. This sequence encodes CASSLRGQPNTEAFF.

In this sample, this clone turned up a few times. Its ends do not fully match the called genes, so a read error is possible. J is TRBJ2-2 and V is TRBV7-7; D may be TRBD1 (5 bases). The CDR3 runs to 14 residues. The germline V gene encodes CDR1 SSHAT and CDR2 FNYEAQ (reference sequence). Here the CDR3 reads CASSLLRDTGELFF. Written as DNA, the CDR3 is TGTGCTAGCAGCTTACTCAGGGACACCGGGGAGCTGTTTTTT.

The chain is built from TRBV24-1 and TRBJ2-3; maybe TRBD1 (6 bases). Trimming pared 3 bases from V and 11 bases from J, leaving 20 bases between. The germline CDR1 and CDR2 sequences are KGHDR and SFDVKD. This CDR3 region has 15 residues. CDR3 nucleotides: TGTGCCACCAGTGATCCAACCCAGAACAGGGTAGGGCAGTATTTT. Its translation: CATSDPTQNRVGQYF.

This chain connects TRBV18 to TRBJ1-2, with a tentative D call TRBD1 (6 bases). The V and J ends lost 6 bases and 3 bases respectively, with 17 bases between them. Germline V gives CDR1 KGHSH, CDR2 LQKENI. The CDR3 extends over 15 amino acids. CDR3 sequence (DNA): TGTGCCAGCTCTCCGCGGACAGATCCAGACTATGGCTACACCTTC. This codes for CASSPRTDPDYGYTF.

The V call is TRBV7-2, the J call TRBJ1-2, with 7 bases that match TRBD1. Trimming took 4 bases from V and 1 from J; bases not matched to a gene: 9. This CDR3 contains 16 residues. Germline V gene data show CDR1 as SGHTA and CDR2 as FQGNSA. DNA for the CDR3: TGTGCCAGCAGCTCTACCTGGGACAGAGTTAACTATGGCTACACCTTC. Amino acids: CASSSTWDRVNYGYTF.

This clone appeared once. This sequence joins TRBV7-2 and TRBJ1-1, with D hard to call. Germline values: CDR1 SGHTA, CDR2 FQGNSA. V lost 2 bases and J lost 1, with 11 bases in between. The CDR3 is 15 amino acids. DNA of the CDR3: TGTGCCAGCAGCTTACGGCGTCAGGCGAACACTGAAGCTTTCTTT. Its protein product is CASSLRRQANTEAFF.

V is TRBV5-1 and J is TRBJ2-3; TRBD1 might be the D (6 bases). V shed 6 bases and J shed 0 bases, with 20 bases lying between them. Per the germline V gene, CDR1 is SGHRS and CDR2 is YFSETQ. The CDR3 totals 17 residues. CDR3 sequence (DNA): TGCGCCAGCAAATTTGAAGGGACATCAGCTAGCACAGATACGCAGTATTTT. Protein: CASKFEGTSASTDTQYF.

The chain has TRBV7-6 and TRBJ2-2, with D maybe TRBD2 (6 bases). The V end was cut by 4 bases, the J end by 7 bases, with 10 bases between. CDR1 and CDR2 (germline): SGHVS, FNYEAQ. The CDR3 loop spans 13 amino acids. This chain's CDR3 is CASSSVGGGELFF. CDR3 DNA sequence: TGTGCCAGCAGCTCAGTGGGGGGCGGGGAGCTGTTTTTT.

The gene calls are TRBV4-3 and TRBJ1-5; tentative D call: TRBD1 (5 bases). CDR3 size: 14 residues. V lost 5 bases, J lost 2 bases, and 10 bases lay in between. Germline CDR1 LGHNA, CDR2 YSLEER. CDR3 residues: CASSKSRGNQPQHF. CDR3 nucleotide sequence: TGCGCCAGCAGCAAATCCAGGGGCAATCAGCCCCAGCATTTT.

The DNA for the CDR3 is TGTGCCAGCAGCCCCGTCCTAGCGGGAGAGCAGTTCTTC. Translation gives CASSPVLAGEQFF. V gene TRBV6-6 combines with J gene TRBJ2-1, with 9 bases fitting TRBD2. The V gene end was trimmed by 6 bases and the J gene end by 10 bases; junction bases not matched to a gene: 7. The CDR3 contains 13 residues. Per the germline V gene, CDR1 is MNHNY and CDR2 is SVGAGI (reference sequence).

The CDR3 reads CASSGPGSYNEQFF. The CDR3 region has the DNA TGCGCCAGCAGCGGACCCGGGAGTTACAATGAGCAGTTCTTC. The rearrangement links TRBV4-1 to TRBJ2-1, with a weak D call TRBD2 (6 bases). Germline values: CDR1 MGHRA, CDR2 YSYEKL. This CDR3 has 14 amino acids. V dropped 5 bases and J dropped 4 bases, with 12 bases sitting between them.

The chain carries TRBV6-2 or TRBV6-3 and TRBJ1-2; perhaps TRBD1 as D (5 bases). With 0 bases removed from V and 3 bases from J, the gap between germline ends came to 11 bases. Per germline, CDR1 MNHEY and CDR2 SVGEGT. The CDR3 runs to 15 residues. The CDR3 nucleotides read TGTGCCAGCAGTTACTCCCCCGGAGGGGACTATGGCTACACCTTC. Amino acid sequence: CASSYSPGGDYGYTF.

The chain joins TRBV11-2 to TRBJ2-7, with TRBD1 identical over 8 bases. The ends lost 5 bases at V and 6 bases at J; junction bases unmatched: 3. Germline V lookup: CDR1 SGHAT, CDR2 FQNNGV. The CDR3 length is 12 residues. CDR3 bases: TGTGCCAGCAGCGCGACAGGGGTCGAGCAGTACTTC. Translating it yields CASSATGVEQYF. The variable domain in full, with the rest retrieved from reference TRBV11-2 and TRBJ2-7, is EAGVAQSPRYKIIEKRQSVAFWCNPISGHATLYWYQQILGQGPKLLIQFQNNGVVDDSQLPKDRFSAERLKGVDSTLKIQPAKLEDSAVYLCASSATGVEQYFGPGTRLTVT.

This clone came up once. The chain couples TRBV19 to TRBJ2-7, with 7 bases identical to TRBD1. With 5 bases clipped from V and 3 bases from J, the junction kept 4 bases outside the gene matches. The CDR3 has 13 amino acids. Germline V gene lookup returns CDR1 LNHDA and CDR2 SQIVND (reference sequence). The CDR3 nucleotides are TGTGCCAGTAGTGTGGGGGACAGCTACGAGCAGTACTTC. Encoded protein: CASSVGDSYEQYF. Full variable domain (rest looked up from reference TRBV19 and TRBJ2-7): DGGITQSPKYLFRKEGQNVTLSCEQNLNHDAMYWYRQDPGQGLRLIYYSQIVNDFQKGDIAEGYSVSREKKESFPLTVTSAQKNPTAFYLCASSVGDSYEQYFGPGTRLTVT.

The V call is TRBV15, the J call TRBJ2-3; 9 positions agree with TRBD2. This CDR3 is 16 amino acids long. With V trimmed by 0 bases and J by 8 bases, 9 bases remained unmatched. Germline lookup yields CDR1 LNHNV and CDR2 YYDKDF (reference sequence). DNA of the CDR3: TGTGCCACCAGCAGAGATCGACTAGCGGCACCTGGTACGCAGTATTTT. It is translated as CATSRDRLAAPGTQYF.

The CDR3 loop reads CASSPGTSQQFF. The CDR3 DNA reads TGTGCCAGCAGCCCCGGGACTAGCCAGCAGTTCTTC. This chain joins TRBV5-6 and TRBJ2-1, with 9 nucleotides matching TRBD2. This CDR3 contains 12 residues. J gave up 11 bases and V 4 bases, and 4 bases lay outside the gene matches. Germline CDR1 reads SGHDT; CDR2 reads YYEEEE.

The J gene is TRBJ1-2, the V gene TRBV29-1, with 9 bases lining up with TRBD1. V shed 5 bases, J shed 6 bases, and the junction held 13 bases outside the gene matches. Germline CDR1 is SQVTM and CDR2 is ANQGSEA. The CDR3 length is 15 residues. The CDR3 DNA is TGCAGCGTTTTCGGACAGGGGCCCTTCTATAATGGCTACACCTTC. Amino acid sequence: CSVFGQGPFYNGYTF.

The V gene is TRBV6-1, the J gene TRBJ2-5, with D tentatively TRBD1 (6 bases). This CDR3 contains 15 residues. The ends were cut back, 3 bases at V and 5 bases at J, with 16 bases in the middle. The germline V gene encodes CDR1 MNHNS and CDR2 SASEGT. The CDR3 nucleotides read TGTGCCAGCAGTGATAGGTCGGGACATCGGGAGACCCAGTACTTC. Translated, it gives CASSDRSGHRETQYF.

This chain connects TRBV27 to TRBJ2-4; a possible D gene is TRBD2 (6 bases). The CDR3 extends over 13 amino acids. Trimming shortened V by 3 bases and J by 7 bases, and 10 bases separated the two germline ends. Germline V CDR1 and CDR2: MNHEY, SMNVEV (reference sequence). CDR3 sequence reads: CASSFGGSNIQYF. In nucleotides, the CDR3 is TGTGCCAGCAGTTTCGGGGGATCGAACATTCAGTACTTC.

The chain joins TRBV18 to TRBJ2-7; 8 positions match TRBD1. Germline loops: CDR1 KGHSH, CDR2 LQKENI. This CDR3 is 13 amino acids long. V was pared by 3 bases and J by 7 bases, with 5 bases of the junction left unmatched. CDR3 DNA: TGTGCCAGCTCACCGACAGGGGCAGGGGAGCAGTACGTC. Translated, it gives CASSPTGAGEQYV.

This clone was counted a single time. V is TRBV7-2 and J is TRBJ2-7; D is possibly TRBD1 (6 bases). The CDR3 runs 13 residues. From germline, CDR1 is SGHTA and CDR2 FQGNSA. With 3 bases removed from V and 5 bases from J, the gap between germline ends came to 11 bases. The CDR3 bases are TGTGCCAGCAGCTTGGGGGCTCGCGACGAGCAGTACTTC. Translating gives CASSLGARDEQYF.

The chain combines TRBV27 with TRBJ1-5, with D uncertain. This CDR3 region has 14 residues. The V end lost 5 bases, the J end lost 4 bases, and 12 bases lay between the germline ends. From germline, CDR1 is MNHEY and CDR2 SMNVEV (reference sequence). The CDR3 region is CASSRGGPNQPQHF. As DNA, the CDR3 is TGTGCCAGCAGTCGGGGAGGACCTAATCAGCCCCAGCATTTT.